These 29 T cell receptor beta chains were all obtained from the same sample, sequenced in a study of cytomegalovirus exposure and HLA in healthy donors. PCR used 60 Vbeta primers and 13 Jbeta primers. Measured with immunoSEQ multiplex PCR; TCRdb has only the in-frame clones, and not every one. The repertoire has fewer than 250,000 clones, 60% to 80% of them found once; the top ten carry around 4%. Sequenced input: PBMCs. The receptors here all came from a male donor in good health and CMV-seronegative.

V gene TRBV19 combines with J gene TRBJ1-5; D call uncertain. The CDR3 runs 12 residues. Between the trimmed V and J ends, which lost 7 bases and 6 bases, there was a span of 10 bases. Germline CDR1 is LNHDA and CDR2 is SQIVND (reference sequence). CDR3 in DNA: TGTGCCAGTACCTATCCCCCTCAGCCCCAGCATTTT. Protein: CASTYPPQPQHF.

This chain connects TRBV2 to TRBJ2-7; 8 bases fit TRBD1. With 1 base clipped from V and 4 bases from J, the junction kept 12 bases outside the gene matches. In germline, CDR1 is SNHLY, CDR2 FYNNEI. The CDR3 has 17 amino acids. In DNA form, the CDR3 reads TGTGCCAGCAGTGAAGAGCCCCCCAGCAGGGGGCCATACGAGCAGTACTTC. Its protein is CASSEEPPSRGPYEQYF.

In this sample, this clone turned up once. The chain links TRBV15 to TRBJ1-2; 7 bases are shared with TRBD1. V lost 5 bases, J lost 4 bases, and 13 bases stayed unmatched. Germline V lookup: CDR1 LNHNV, CDR2 YYDKDF (reference sequence). The length of the CDR3 is 16 residues. The CDR3 here is CATSALGGSVSYGYTF. The CDR3 nucleotides read TGTGCCACCAGCGCCCTAGGGGGCAGTGTTAGCTATGGCTACACCTTC.

The chain couples TRBV9 to TRBJ2-1; D may be TRBD2 (6 bases). Deletions cut 0 bases from V and 7 bases from J, with 17 bases between. Germline CDR1 SGDLS, CDR2 YYNGEE. This CDR3 contains 16 residues. As DNA, the CDR3 is TGTGCCAGCAGCGTAGACGTCGGAGGGGCAGGGAATGAGCAGTTCTTC. Translating gives CASSVDVGGAGNEQFF.

The V call is TRBV5-4, the J call TRBJ2-1; 14 bases agree with TRBD2. The CDR3 length is 18 residues. The trim removed 4 bases at V and 1 base at J, leaving 7 bases unmatched. Per germline, CDR1 SGHNT and CDR2 YYREEE (reference sequence). The CDR3 nucleotides are TGTGCCAGCAGCCAGGGACTAGCGGGAGTAGGGTCCTACAATGAGCAGTTCTTC. This codes for CASSQGLAGVGSYNEQFF. The entire variable domain, with the rest obtained from reference TRBV5-4 and TRBJ2-1, is as follows: ETGVTQSPTHLIKTRGQQVTLRCSSQSGHNTVSWYQQALGQGPQFIFQYYREEENGRGNFPPRFSGLQFPNYSSELNVNALELDDSALYLCASSQGLAGVGSYNEQFFGPGTRLTVL.

This chain links TRBV7-1 with TRBJ2-3; 12 nucleotides align to TRBD2. TRBV7-1 is an open reading frame, and its role is uncertain. Losses at the gene ends were 5 bases for V and 2 bases for J; bases not matched to a gene: 29. CDR3 length: 24 amino acids. The CDR3, as DNA: TGTGCCAGCAGCGCAGACAGGGGGCTTCGACTAGCGGGAGTTTCAGACCGTTTCACAGATACGCAGTATTTT. Its translation: CASSADRGLRLAGVSDRFTDTQYF.

The rearrangement links TRBV7-9 to TRBJ2-7, with 7 bases identical to TRBD2. The CDR3 is made up of 15 amino acids. Germline assignment: CDR1 SEHNR and CDR2 FQNEAQ (reference sequence). The V and J ends lost 7 bases and 6 bases, in that order; junction bases with no gene match: 15. The CDR3 nucleotides read TGTGCCAGCACCCCGGGGGGTGCGGATGTGGTCGAGCAGTACTTC. Its protein product is CASTPGGADVVEQYF.

This chain links TRBV7-2 with TRBJ2-5; D gene uncertain. The CDR3 runs to 13 residues. From germline, CDR1 is SGHTA and CDR2 FQGNSA. V was clipped by 1 base and J by 2 bases, with 5 bases between them. The CDR3 loop is CASSLDNQETQYF. DNA of the CDR3: TGTGCCAGCAGCTTAGACAATCAAGAGACCCAGTACTTC.

A few counts support this clone. The gene calls are TRBV5-1 and TRBJ2-1; 12 nucleotides align to TRBD2. Germline CDR1 is SGHRS and CDR2 is YFSETQ. The J segment lost 3 bases and the V segment lost 2 bases, leaving 3 bases of the junction unmatched. CDR3 length equals 16 residues. The DNA for the CDR3 is TGCGCCAGCAGCTTTGGACTAGCGGGGTACTACAATGAGCAGTTCTTC. Translated: CASSFGLAGYYNEQFF.

The chain combines TRBV29-1 with TRBJ2-5, with 10 bases identical to TRBD2. The better agreement between TRBJ2-7 and the DNA end casts doubt on the J call. Looked up from germline, CDR1 is SQVTM and CDR2 is ANQGSEA. The CDR3 runs 16 residues. In DNA form, the CDR3 reads TGCAGCGTTGATAGTTCTAGCGGGAGCGTCTCCTACGAGCAGTACTTC. Translation: CSVDSSSGSVSYEQYF.

The J gene is TRBJ2-6, the V gene TRBV9, with a tentative D call TRBD1 (6 bases). CDR1 is SGDLS, CDR2 YYNGEE, per germline. The CDR3 contains 17 residues. V lost 4 bases, J lost 3 bases, and 17 bases lay in between. The CDR3 DNA reads as TGTGCCAGCAGCCCTCCCTTCAGGGGCGGTGGGGCCAACGTCCTGACTTTC. Amino acid sequence: CASSPPFRGGGANVLTF.

This clone was observed a handful of times. At one boundary the junction diverges from the germline segment, which might be a read error. The chain carries TRBV7-7 and TRBJ2-7; 7 bases are shared with TRBD2. The J call is uncertain, as TRBJ2-5 better fits the DNA end. This CDR3 is built from 16 residues. From germline, CDR1 is SSHAT and CDR2 FNYEAQ (reference sequence). The CDR3 loop reads CASSLVAGTLQETQYF. The CDR3 nucleotides read TGTGCTAGCAGCTTAGTAGCGGGCACACTCCAAGAGACCCAGTACTTC.

This clone was recorded once. V and J are TRBV6-5 and TRBJ2-5; TRBD2 agrees at 10 bases. Gene TRBJ2-7 matches the end of the DNA better, so the J call may be wrong. The germline V gene has CDR1 MNHEY and CDR2 SVGAGI. This CDR3 spans 15 amino acids. CDR3 protein: CASNELAGEYYEQYF. CDR3 nucleotide sequence: TGTGCCAGCAATGAGCTAGCGGGAGAATACTACGAGCAGTACTTC.

This rearrangement joins TRBV6-5 to TRBJ2-7; 8 bases agree with TRBD1. With 7 bases clipped from V and 4 bases from J, the junction kept 6 bases outside the gene matches. The CDR3 spans 13 residues. Per the germline V gene, CDR1 is MNHEY and CDR2 is SVGAGI. The CDR3, as DNA: TGTGCCAGCATCAGAACAGGGGGATACGAGCAGTACTTC. It codes for CASIRTGGYEQYF.

The chain links TRBV7-9 to TRBJ2-5, with 8 positions matching TRBD2. With 5 bases clipped from V and 2 bases from J, the junction kept 10 bases outside the gene matches. Germline V CDR1 and CDR2: SEHNR, FQNEAQ (reference sequence). The CDR3 extends over 16 amino acids. The CDR3 reads CASSRSGSLTQETQYF. In DNA form, the CDR3 reads TGTGCCAGCAGCCGAAGCGGGAGCCTAACGCAAGAGACCCAGTACTTC. Using reference TRBV7-9 and TRBJ2-5 for the parts outside the CDR3, the full variable domain is DTGVSQNPRHKITKRGQNVTFRCDPISEHNRLYWYRQTLGQGPEFLTYFQNEAQLEKSRLLSDRFSAERPKGSFSTLEIQRTEQGDSAMYLCASSRSGSLTQETQYFGPGTRLLVL.

The chain recombines TRBV19 with TRBJ2-7; D ambiguous. The germline V and J ends were trimmed by 5 bases and 7 bases, with 18 bases remaining between them. CDR3 length: 14 residues. The germline gives CDR1 LNHDA, CDR2 SQIVND (reference sequence). The CDR3 protein is CASSSKAVLGEQYF. DNA for the CDR3: TGTGCCAGTAGTTCCAAGGCTGTACTCGGGGAGCAGTACTTC. Based on the CDR3 plus reference TRBV19 and TRBJ2-7, the full variable domain is DGGITQSPKYLFRKEGQNVTLSCEQNLNHDAMYWYRQDPGQGLRLIYYSQIVNDFQKGDIAEGYSVSREKKESFPLTVTSAQKNPTAFYLCASSSKAVLGEQYFGPGTRLTVT.

This clone appeared a few times. This chain joins TRBV29-1 and TRBJ2-1, with 11 bases that match TRBD2. The CDR3 has 12 amino acids. J lost 12 bases, V lost 8 bases, and 9 bases had no gene match. Germline V gives CDR1 SQVTM, CDR2 ANQGSEA. As DNA, the CDR3 is TGCAGCATTGGACTAGCGGGTCCCCTGCAGTTCTTC. This sequence encodes CSIGLAGPLQFF.

The chain is built from TRBV29-1 and TRBJ2-7; D gene unclear. V was pared by 2 bases and J by 3 bases, with 8 bases between. Per the germline V gene, CDR1 is SQVTM and CDR2 is ANQGSEA. The CDR3 is 12 residues long. The CDR3 coding sequence is TGCAGCGTTGAACTGAGTAACTACGAGCAGTACTTC. Protein: CSVELSNYEQYF.

The rearrangement links TRBV18 to TRBJ2-3; the D is unclear. CDR3 length: 15 amino acids. Germline V gene data show CDR1 as KGHSH and CDR2 as LQKENI. V gave up 3 bases and J gave up 0 bases, with 10 bases separating them. The CDR3 loop is CASSPVGSSTDTQYF. The CDR3 nucleotides read TGTGCCAGCTCACCCGTTGGCAGTAGCACAGATACGCAGTATTTT.

This clone was found a few times. The chain couples TRBV6-1 to TRBJ1-4, with D possibly matching TRBD1 (5 bases). Germline loops: CDR1 MNHNS, CDR2 SASEGT. This CDR3 contains 12 residues. Trimming left V 6 bases short and J 7 bases short, with 9 bases between. The CDR3 bases are TGTGCCAGCAGGACAGACGGTGAAAAACTGTTTTTT. It translates to CASRTDGEKLFF.

This clone was counted a few times. V usage is TRBV27 and J usage is TRBJ1-1; TRBD1 is a possible D gene (6 bases). The V end was cut by 7 bases, the J end by 7 bases, with 16 bases between. CDR1 and CDR2 (germline): MNHEY, SMNVEV (reference sequence). This CDR3 contains 13 residues. CDR3 sequence: CASIGGPAFEAFF. The CDR3 bases are TGTGCCAGCATAGGGGGACCCGCCTTTGAAGCTTTCTTT.

Note on this clone: The junction shows a germline mismatch at one end, possibly a read error. This chain joins TRBV6-6 and TRBJ1-1, with TRBD1 matching over 7 bases. The length of the CDR3 is 15 residues. Germline V lookup: CDR1 MNHNY, CDR2 SVGAGI (reference sequence). The chain's CDR3 is CASSLPTGAGTGAFF. The DNA of the CDR3 is TGTGCCAGCAGCCTACCTACAGGGGCGGGGACTGGAGCTTTCTTT.

The rearrangement uses TRBV27 and TRBJ1-2; maybe TRBD1 (5 bases). This CDR3 has 15 amino acids. Trimming took 5 bases from V and 0 from J, leaving 13 bases between them. Germline-derived CDR1 and CDR2 are MNHEY and SMNVEV (reference sequence). The CDR3 loop reads CASSARQLPNYGYTF. CDR3 in DNA: TGTGCCAGCAGTGCACGACAGCTTCCTAACTATGGCTACACCTTC.

The chain employs TRBV6-5 and TRBJ2-2, with 7 bases aligning to TRBD1. From germline, CDR1 is MNHEY and CDR2 SVGAGI. The CDR3 contains 15 residues. V shed 4 bases and J 3 bases; nucleotides not matched to a gene: 5. CDR3 residues: CASSSTGADTGELFF. CDR3 DNA sequence: TGTGCCAGCAGTTCAACAGGGGCGGACACCGGGGAGCTGTTTTTT.

This clone has only a few counts. This chain links TRBV10-2 with TRBJ1-1; D unresolved. With 7 bases removed from V and 2 bases from J, the gap between germline ends came to 11 bases. The CDR3 is made up of 13 amino acids. Germline V gene data show CDR1 as WSHSY and CDR2 as SAAADI. CDR3 in amino acids: CASTLEGNTEAFF. The CDR3 DNA reads as TGCGCCAGCACCCTGGAGGGAAACACTGAAGCTTTCTTT.

V is TRBV7-2 and J is TRBJ2-7, with D unclear. Looked up from germline, CDR1 is SGHTA and CDR2 is FQGNSA. This CDR3 contains 12 residues. Trimming stripped 6 bases from V and 3 bases from J, with 9 bases between. DNA of the CDR3: TGTGCCAGCAGTTTAACTTTCTACGAGCAGTACTTC. Translated, it gives CASSLTFYEQYF. Full variable domain (missing parts from reference TRBV7-2 and TRBJ2-7): GAGVSQSPSNKVTEKGKDVELRCDPISGHTALYWYRQSLGQGLEFLIYFQGNSAPDKSGLPSDRFSAERTGGSVSTLTIQRTQQEDSAVYLCASSLTFYEQYFGPGTRLTVT.

V is TRBV14 and J is TRBJ2-3, with D possibly matching TRBD2 (6 bases). Deletions cut 1 base from V and 4 bases from J, with 9 bases between. CDR3 length equals 14 residues. Germline V gives CDR1 SGHDN, CDR2 FVKESK. The CDR3 here is CASSQAGAADTQYF. CDR3 in DNA: TGTGCCAGCAGCCAAGCGGGAGCGGCAGATACGCAGTATTTT.

The gene calls are TRBV10-2 and TRBJ1-2, with 9 bases identical to TRBD1. The CDR3 consists of 17 residues. CDR1 is WSHSY and CDR2 is SAAADI in the germline V gene. Trimming cost V 2 bases and J 5 bases; bases outside gene matches: 12. The CDR3 nucleotides read TGCGCCAGCAGTGAGAGCGGGGCGAGGGACAGGGCTTATGGCTACACCTTC. Translating gives CASSESGARDRAYGYTF.

This sequence joins TRBV28 and TRBJ1-5; D is possibly TRBD1 (6 bases). V was pared by 5 bases and J by 4 bases, with 9 bases between. Germline lookup yields CDR1 MDHEN and CDR2 SYDVKM. CDR3 length equals 13 residues. The CDR3 is CASSRQANQPQHF. CDR3 nucleotide sequence: TGTGCCAGCAGTCGACAGGCGAATCAGCCCCAGCATTTT.